The 25 T cell receptor beta chains reported below all come from one sample, sequenced in a study of T cells after yellow fever vaccination. TCRdb re-derived calls from the 5' RACE reads in MiXCR, one entry per CDR3 protein. The sample includes about 120,000 distinct CDR3 sequences, about 7.2% seen only once; the top ten take approximately 2.7%. The sequencing used CD4+ T cells sorted from PBMCs, collected approximately 47 days after the first yellow fever vaccination. The receptor set was obtained from a man younger than 35 who received the YFV17D yellow fever vaccine.

This clonotype occurred many times. The genes are TRBV20-1 and TRBJ1-1; maybe TRBD1 (5 bases). CDR3 length: 14 amino acids. The V end was cut by 2 bases, the J end by 4 bases, with 14 bases between. Germline CDR1 DFQATT, CDR2 SNEGSKA (reference sequence). The chain's CDR3 is CSARNEGRVTEAFF. The CDR3 coding sequence is TGCAGTGCTAGAAACGAAGGCAGGGTCACTGAAGCTTTCTTT.

Ten or more counts support this clonotype. This chain links TRBV6-7 with TRBJ2-1; possibly TRBD1 for D (5 bases). TRBV6-7 is an ORF, and what it does is uncertain. This CDR3 is built from 12 residues. Trimming removed 3 bases from V and 10 bases from J, with 10 bases in between. The CDR3 DNA reads TGTGCCAGCAGTTATACCGCAGGGGAGCAGTTCTTC. It is translated as CASSYTAGEQFF.

This clonotype occurred many times. The chain employs TRBV5-1 and TRBJ2-2; TRBD1 might be the D (5 bases). The V end was cut by 4 bases, the J end by 0 bases, with 13 bases between. The germline V gene has CDR1 SGHRS and CDR2 YFSETQ. The CDR3 runs 16 residues. The CDR3 coding sequence is TGCGCCAGCAGCCCAAGGCGACAGCCGAACACCGGGGAGCTGTTTTTT. The encoded protein is CASSPRRQPNTGELFF.

Ten or more counts support this clonotype. The chain carries TRBV5-1 and TRBJ2-3; 8 nucleotides match TRBD2. V was pared by 3 bases and J by 4 bases, with 10 bases of the junction left unmatched. The CDR3 consists of 16 residues. The germline V gene encodes CDR1 SGHRS and CDR2 YFSETQ. Written as DNA, the CDR3 is TGCGCCAGCAGCTCCACCCTAGCGGGTGGACCAGATACGCAGTATTTT. Translating gives CASSSTLAGGPDTQYF.

Ten or more counts support this clonotype. This chain connects TRBV20-1 to TRBJ2-7; D might be TRBD1 (5 bases). Trimming shortened V by 3 bases and J by 2 bases, and 11 bases separated the two germline ends. Germline V lookup: CDR1 DFQATT, CDR2 SNEGSKA (reference sequence). The CDR3 covers 13 residues. The CDR3 DNA reads as TGCAGTGCTAGTGACCACAGGACCTACGAGCAGTACTTC. It codes for CSASDHRTYEQYF.

To note about this clonotype: A clone one base away is much larger, so this may be a read error. The V and J genes are TRBV5-5 and TRBJ1-2, with a weak D call TRBD1 (6 bases). Germline loops: CDR1 SGHKS, CDR2 YYEKEE (reference sequence). The CDR3 is 13 residues long. CDR3 residues: CASILWGARGYTF. The DNA of the CDR3 is TGTGCCAGCATCTTGTGGGGGGCGCGTGGCTACACCTTC.

This clonotype was found a few times. The gene calls are TRBV5-1 and TRBJ2-1; no clear D. Looked up from germline, CDR1 is SGHRS and CDR2 is YFSETQ. This CDR3 spans 12 amino acids. Trimming cost V 1 base and J 7 bases, with 6 bases left between them. CDR3 region: CASSLNGNEQFF. CDR3 nucleotide sequence: TGCGCCAGCAGCTTGAACGGGAATGAGCAGTTCTTC.

The sample holds many counts of this clonotype. The chain links TRBV28 to TRBJ1-4, with TRBD1 as a possible D gene (5 bases). CDR1 MDHEN and CDR2 SYDVKM come from the germline V gene. Trimming left V 2 bases short and J 2 bases short, with 12 bases between. This CDR3 is 16 amino acids long. CDR3 sequence reads: CASSLPPGGTNEKLFF. The CDR3 coding sequence is TGTGCCAGCAGTTTACCCCCTGGGGGGACTAATGAAAAACTGTTTTTT.

This clonotype was observed many times. The chain uses TRBV7-2 and TRBJ2-3; TRBD1 is a possible D gene (5 bases). The CDR3 consists of 14 residues. V was pared by 0 bases and J by 5 bases, with 9 bases between. Germline loops: CDR1 SGHTA, CDR2 FQGNSA. The chain's CDR3 is CASSLARAIDTQYF. The CDR3 nucleotides are TGTGCCAGCAGCTTAGCCAGGGCAATAGATACGCAGTATTTT.

The table lists this clonotype with many counts. The chain links TRBV3-1 to TRBJ2-2; D not certain. Germline V lookup: CDR1 LGHDT, CDR2 YNNKEL (reference sequence). Trimming cost V 2 bases and J 5 bases, with 0 bases left between them. This CDR3 has 11 residues. The CDR3 sequence: CASSQTGELFF. The CDR3 DNA follows: TGTGCCAGCAGCCAAACCGGGGAGCTGTTTTTT.

Ten or more counts support this clonotype. The chain links TRBV20-1 to TRBJ2-1; unclear D gene. This CDR3 is 16 amino acids long. Germline V gene data show CDR1 as DFQATT and CDR2 as SNEGSKA (reference sequence). V lost 1 base and J 8 bases, leaving 21 bases between the germline ends. CDR3: CSARAWTAGGLDEQFF. CDR3 coding DNA: TGCAGTGCTAGAGCTTGGACGGCAGGTGGGTTGGATGAGCAGTTCTTC.

This clonotype has more than one count but fewer than ten. CDR3 bases: TGTGCCAGCAGCTTAACGCGGACAGGGGGGTATGATACGCAGTATTTT. Protein product: CASSLTRTGGYDTQYF. The gene calls are TRBV7-3 and TRBJ2-3; 10 nucleotides align to TRBD1. Germline CDR1 is SGHTA and CDR2 is FQGTGA. This CDR3 has 16 amino acids. V shed 0 bases and J 6 bases; nucleotides not matched to a gene: 6.

This clonotype was recorded many times. The V gene is TRBV6-2 or TRBV6-3, the J gene TRBJ2-5, with D possibly matching TRBD1 (5 bases). Trimming left V 0 bases short and J 7 bases short, with 15 bases between. CDR1 MNHEY and CDR2 SVGEGT come from the germline V gene. The CDR3 runs 15 residues. CDR3 nucleotide sequence: TGTGCCAGCAGTTACTCGGGGCCGGTACCAGGGACCCAGTACTTC. It codes for CASSYSGPVPGTQYF.

At least ten counts were recorded for this clonotype. The chain recombines TRBV5-6 with TRBJ1-2; D gene ambiguous. The CDR3 contains 11 residues. The V end was cut by 4 bases, the J end by 10 bases, with 11 bases between. Germline lookup yields CDR1 SGHDT and CDR2 YYEEEE. The CDR3 is CASSRGISYTF. For the CDR3, the DNA is TGTGCCAGCAGCCGAGGGATTTCCTACACCTTC. The full variable domain, in which reference TRBV5-6 and TRBJ1-2 provide the parts outside the CDR3, is DAGVTQSPTHLIKTRGQQVTLRCSPKSGHDTVSWYQQALGQGPQFIFQYYEEEERQRGNFPDRFSGHQFPNYSSELNVNALLLGDSALYLCASSRGISYTFGSGTRLTVV.

This clonotype was observed many times. This chain joins TRBV12-3 or TRBV12-4 and TRBJ1-1; no reliable D call. The CDR3 length is 14 residues. The ends were cut back, 3 bases at V and 4 bases at J, with 12 bases in the middle. This chain's CDR3 is CASSFLVSSTEAFF. CDR3 nucleotide sequence: TGTGCCAGCAGTTTCCTAGTTTCGAGCACTGAAGCTTTCTTT.

This clonotype was recorded a few times. The chain joins TRBV4-1 to TRBJ2-2, with TRBD2 matching over 7 bases. The CDR3 has 15 amino acids. V was pared by 0 bases and J by 4 bases, with 2 bases of the junction left unmatched. Germline V CDR1 and CDR2: MGHRA, YSYEKL. The CDR3 spells CASSQEAGVTGELFF. CDR3 nucleotides: TGCGCCAGCAGCCAAGAGGCGGGGGTCACCGGGGAGCTGTTTTTT.

A note on this clonotype: A much larger clone differs by one base, so this may be a read error. V gene TRBV5-1 combines with J gene TRBJ2-2; D gene ambiguous. Per germline, CDR1 SGHRS and CDR2 YFSETQ. V was pared by 3 bases and J by 4 bases, with 19 bases between. This CDR3 has 17 amino acids. In nucleotides, the CDR3 is TGCGCCAGCAGCTGGGGTGCGGTCCAGTCAATCACCGGGGAGCTGTTTTTT. Protein product: CASSWGAVQSITGELFF. The full variable domain, completed using reference TRBV5-1 and TRBJ2-2, is KAGVTQTPRYLIKTRGQQVTLSCSPISGHRSVSWYQQTPGQGLQFLFEYFSETQRNKGNFPGRFSGRQFSNSRSEMNVSTLELGDSALYLCASSWGAVQSITGELFFGEGSRLTVL.

The chain combines TRBV7-2 with TRBJ2-1; D possibly matches TRBD1 or TRBD2 (6 bases each). The germline gives CDR1 SGHTA, CDR2 FQGNSA. This CDR3 is built from 15 residues. V was pared by 2 bases and J by 1 base, with 9 bases between. The DNA of the CDR3 is TGTGCCAGCAGCTTAAAGGGGGGTTCCTACAATGAGCAGTTCTTC. Its translation: CASSLKGGSYNEQFF. Full variable domain (rest looked up from reference TRBV7-2 and TRBJ2-1): GAGVSQSPSNKVTEKGKDVELRCDPISGHTALYWYRQSLGQGLEFLIYFQGNSAPDKSGLPSDRFSAERTGGSVSTLTIQRTQQEDSAVYLCASSLKGGSYNEQFFGPGTRLTVL.

With regard to this clonotype: With a much larger clone just one base away, this may be a read error. The chain combines TRBV20-1 with TRBJ2-3; TRBD2 might be the D (5 bases). The CDR3 consists of 16 residues. CDR1 DFQATT and CDR2 SNEGSKA come from the germline V gene (reference sequence). In nucleotides, the CDR3 is TGCACTGCTAGAGGAACGGCTAGCTCTAGCACAGATACGCAGTATTTT. Protein sequence: CTARGTASSSTDTQYF.

This clonotype was found many times. The rearrangement joins TRBV5-1 to TRBJ1-1; D is possibly TRBD1 (5 bases). Germline V gives CDR1 SGHRS, CDR2 YFSETQ. The CDR3 contains 14 residues. The V gene lost 0 bases and the J gene lost 0 bases, with 6 bases spanning the gap. The CDR3 nucleotides are TGCGCCAGCAGCTTGGACAGGATGAACACTGAAGCTTTCTTT. Encoded protein: CASSLDRMNTEAFF.

This clonotype was observed at least ten times. The genes are TRBV7-8 and TRBJ2-1; D possibly corresponds to TRBD2 (6 bases). The CDR3 consists of 18 residues. Per the germline V gene, CDR1 is SGHVS and CDR2 is FQNEAQ. Trimming shortened V by 0 bases and J by 7 bases, and 22 bases separated the two germline ends. Here the CDR3 DNA reads TGTGCCAGCAGCTTAGCCGGGACTCTTGGCGTGACGGCGAATGAGCAGTTCTTC. As protein: CASSLAGTLGVTANEQFF.

This clonotype came up many times. The CDR3 sequence is CASSWSSYNSPLHF. In DNA, the CDR3 is TGTGCCAGCAGTTGGAGCTCCTATAATTCACCCCTCCACTTT. This chain links TRBV12-3 or TRBV12-4 with TRBJ1-6; D unresolved. The V and J ends lost 4 bases and 0 bases respectively, with 4 bases between them. The CDR3 contains 14 residues.

V gene TRBV2 combines with J gene TRBJ2-7; TRBD2 matches 13 bases. The CDR3 has 15 amino acids. Trimming took 6 bases from V and 3 from J; bases not matched to a gene: 5. The germline gives CDR1 SNHLY, CDR2 FYNNEI. The CDR3 loop reads CASRPGLAGLYEQYF. The CDR3 DNA sequence: TGTGCCAGCAGGCCGGGACTAGCGGGGCTCTACGAGCAGTACTTC.

This clonotype appeared many times. This chain uses TRBV5-4 with TRBJ2-7; tentatively, D is TRBD1 (6 bases). This CDR3 region has 15 residues. With 0 bases removed from V and 3 bases from J, the gap between germline ends came to 13 bases. The germline V gene has CDR1 SGHNT and CDR2 YYREEE (reference sequence). The CDR3 loop is CASSLGDTGHYEQYF. Written as DNA, the CDR3 is TGTGCCAGCAGCTTGGGGGATACAGGGCACTACGAGCAGTACTTC.

This clonotype was seen at least ten times. The rearrangement uses TRBV20-1 and TRBJ1-6, with D perhaps TRBD1 (6 bases). With 4 bases removed from V and 7 bases from J, the gap between germline ends came to 14 bases. CDR1 is DFQATT and CDR2 is SNEGSKA in the germline V gene (reference sequence). The CDR3 is 14 residues long. The CDR3 protein is CSATPGQRNSPLHF. The CDR3 nucleotides are TGCAGTGCTACCCCGGGACAAAGGAATTCACCCCTCCACTTT.